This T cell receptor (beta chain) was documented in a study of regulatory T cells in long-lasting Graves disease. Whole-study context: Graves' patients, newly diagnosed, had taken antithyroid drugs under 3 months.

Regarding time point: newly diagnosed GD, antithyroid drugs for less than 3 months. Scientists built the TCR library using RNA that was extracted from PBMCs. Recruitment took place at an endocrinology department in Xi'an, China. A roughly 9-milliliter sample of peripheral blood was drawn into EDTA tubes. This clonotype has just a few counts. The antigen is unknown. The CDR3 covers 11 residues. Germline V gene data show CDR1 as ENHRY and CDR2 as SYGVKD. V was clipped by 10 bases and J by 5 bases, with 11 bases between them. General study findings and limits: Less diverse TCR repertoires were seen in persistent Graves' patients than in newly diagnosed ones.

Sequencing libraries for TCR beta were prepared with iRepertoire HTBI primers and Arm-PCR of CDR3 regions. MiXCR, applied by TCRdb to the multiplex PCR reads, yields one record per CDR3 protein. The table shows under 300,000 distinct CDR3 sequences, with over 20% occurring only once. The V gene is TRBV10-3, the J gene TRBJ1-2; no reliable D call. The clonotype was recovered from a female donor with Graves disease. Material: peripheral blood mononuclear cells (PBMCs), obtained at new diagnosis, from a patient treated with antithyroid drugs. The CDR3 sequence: CATLFEYGYTF. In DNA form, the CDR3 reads TGTGCCACCCTGTTTGAGTATGGCTACACCTTC.